The sample holds a few counts of the clone carrying this T cell receptor beta chain. Its antigen remains unidentified. Described time point: persistent/refractory GD, antithyroid drugs over 5 years with positive TRAb. Making the TCR library involved RNA that had been extracted from PBMCs. This sample was included in a study of regulatory T cells in long-lasting Graves disease. Through Arm-PCR of CDR3 regions and iRepertoire HTBI primers, TCR beta libraries were built. In TCRdb, the multiplex PCR reads were re-called with MiXCR into one record per CDR3 protein. This sample has a few hundred thousand distinct CDR3 sequences, with 23% found just once. Findings of the study overall: It was in persistent disease that TRBV28, TRBJ1-2 and TRBJ2-5 were favored. Lower TCR diversity characterized persistent Graves' patients relative to newly diagnosed patients. Between persistent patients, 2,500 to 3,500 public clonotypes were shared, exceeding the 800 to 1,000 shared between new patients.

Germline V lookup: CDR1 SGHNT, CDR2 YENEEA. Trimming pared 0 bases from V and 5 bases from J, leaving 7 bases between. This CDR3 comprises 13 residues. The clonotype was recovered from a female donor with Graves disease. Sequencing used peripheral blood mononuclear cells (PBMCs), obtained when the disease was refractory, from a patient treated with antithyroid drugs. The rearrangement joins TRBV11-3 to TRBJ2-5; D ambiguous. The DNA for the CDR3 is TGTGCCAGCAGCTTAGATAGCACGGAGACCCAGTACTTC. This codes for CASSLDSTETQYF.